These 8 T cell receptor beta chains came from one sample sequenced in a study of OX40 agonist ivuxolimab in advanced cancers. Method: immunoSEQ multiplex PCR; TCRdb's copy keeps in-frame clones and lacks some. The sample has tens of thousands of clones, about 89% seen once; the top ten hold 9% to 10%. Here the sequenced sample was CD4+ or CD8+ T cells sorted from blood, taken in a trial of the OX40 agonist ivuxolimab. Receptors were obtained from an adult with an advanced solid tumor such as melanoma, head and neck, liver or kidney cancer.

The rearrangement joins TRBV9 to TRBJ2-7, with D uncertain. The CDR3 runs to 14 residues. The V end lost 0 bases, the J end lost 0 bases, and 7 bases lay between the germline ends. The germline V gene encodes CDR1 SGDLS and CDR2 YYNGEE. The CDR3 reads CASSVDVTSYEQYF. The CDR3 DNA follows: TGTGCCAGCAGCGTAGACGTTACCTCCTACGAGCAGTACTTC.

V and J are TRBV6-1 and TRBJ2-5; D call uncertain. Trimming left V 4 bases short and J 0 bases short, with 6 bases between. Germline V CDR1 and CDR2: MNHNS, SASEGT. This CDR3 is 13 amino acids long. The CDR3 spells CASSGFYQETQYF. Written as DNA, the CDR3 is TGTGCCAGCAGTGGATTTTACCAAGAGACCCAGTACTTC.

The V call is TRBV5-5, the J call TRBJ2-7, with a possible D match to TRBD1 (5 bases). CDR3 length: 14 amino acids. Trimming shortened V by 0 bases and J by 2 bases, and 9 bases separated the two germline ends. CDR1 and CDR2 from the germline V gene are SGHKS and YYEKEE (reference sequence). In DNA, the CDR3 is TGTGCCAGCAGCTTGGCCCCAGGGACCTACGAGCAGTACTTC. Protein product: CASSLAPGTYEQYF.

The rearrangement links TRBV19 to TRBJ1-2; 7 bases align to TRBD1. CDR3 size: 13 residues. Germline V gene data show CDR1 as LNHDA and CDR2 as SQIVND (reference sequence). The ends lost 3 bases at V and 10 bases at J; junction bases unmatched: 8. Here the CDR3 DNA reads TGTGCCAGTAGTATTGGAACAGGGGCTGCCTACACCTTC. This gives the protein CASSIGTGAAYTF.

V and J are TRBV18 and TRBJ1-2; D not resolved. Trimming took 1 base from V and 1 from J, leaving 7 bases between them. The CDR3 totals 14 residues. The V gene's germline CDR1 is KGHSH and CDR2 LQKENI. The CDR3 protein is CASSPLQRNYGYTF. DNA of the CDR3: TGTGCCAGCTCACCACTTCAGCGTAACTATGGCTACACCTTC.

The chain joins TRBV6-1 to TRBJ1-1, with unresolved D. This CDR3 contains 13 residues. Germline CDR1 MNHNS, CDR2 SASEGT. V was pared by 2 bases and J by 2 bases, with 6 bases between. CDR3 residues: CASSENSNTEAFF. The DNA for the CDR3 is TGTGCCAGCAGTGAAAACTCAAACACTGAAGCTTTCTTT.

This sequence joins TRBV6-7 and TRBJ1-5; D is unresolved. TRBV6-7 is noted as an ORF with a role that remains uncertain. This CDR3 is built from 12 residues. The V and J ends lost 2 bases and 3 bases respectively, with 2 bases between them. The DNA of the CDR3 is TGTGCCAGCAGTTACAACAATCAGCCCCAGCATTTT. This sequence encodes CASSYNNQPQHF.

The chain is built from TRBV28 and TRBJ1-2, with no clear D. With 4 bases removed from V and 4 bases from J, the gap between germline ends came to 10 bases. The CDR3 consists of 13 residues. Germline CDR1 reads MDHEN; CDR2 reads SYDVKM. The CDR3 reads CASSSGLVYGYTF. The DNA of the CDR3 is TGTGCCAGCAGTTCCGGTTTAGTCTATGGCTACACCTTC.